This T cell receptor (beta chain) was captured by sequencing in a study of Ad26.COV2.S vaccination and SARS-CoV-2 variants. Looked up from germline, CDR1 is LGHDT and CDR2 is YNNKEL (reference sequence). With 0 bases removed from V and 0 bases from J, the gap between germline ends came to 12 bases. CDR3 size: 16 residues. The sample's treatment: around 19 received Ad26.COV2.S at low or high dose, single or two shots; about 5 received placebo; per-sample allocation not given. Samples came from day 63 after the first vaccine or placebo injection. The table came from immunoSEQ multiplex PCR; TCRdb's copy has only in-frame clones and leaves some out. Among around 450,000 clones, about 91% were seen once, and the ten largest hold over 2%.

The chain links TRBV3-1 (or the pseudogene TRBV3-2) to TRBJ2-7, with D maybe TRBD2 (6 bases). The sample in question was peripheral blood, obtained in a trial of Ad26.COV2.S vaccine versus placebo. The sequence came from a person between 18 and 65 years old who received the Ad26.COV2.S COVID-19 vaccine or a placebo. Here the CDR3 reads CASSQERRVTSYEQYV. CDR3 coding DNA: TGTGCCAGCAGCCAAGAACGGAGGGTGACCTCCTACGAGCAGTACGTC.